Shown below are 16 T cell receptor beta chains from a single sample sequenced in a study of shared clonotypes between healthy human individuals. TCRdb keeps only in-frame clones here, not all; method: immunoSEQ multiplex PCR. This sample has some 2,100,000 clones, with about 92% found just once. The naive CD8 fraction comprised CD45RO-negative cells positively selected for CCR7 and excluded terminally differentiated effector memory CD45RA+ cells. The sequenced material came from naive CD8+ T cells from PBMCs. Receptor source: a man between 18 and 29 years old in good health. Some clones in this sample may be carry-over from other donors' samples.

The V and J genes are TRBV9 and TRBJ1-3; 10 nucleotides match TRBD1. CDR3 size: 13 residues. Germline V gene lookup returns CDR1 SGDLS and CDR2 YYNGEE. Trimming cost V 2 bases and J 8 bases; bases outside gene matches: 1. In DNA, the CDR3 is TGTGCCAGCAGCGTTGGACAGGGGGACACCATATATTTT. Protein: CASSVGQGDTIYF.

The J gene is TRBJ2-2, the V gene TRBV27; TRBD2 matches at 8 bases. Germline trimming cut 3 bases from V and 2 bases from J; bases unmatched to any gene: 5. From germline, CDR1 is MNHEY and CDR2 SMNVEV (reference sequence). The CDR3 is made up of 16 amino acids. The CDR3 loop is CASSFGAGANTGELFF. The CDR3 DNA reads as TGTGCCAGCAGTTTTGGAGCGGGGGCTAACACCGGGGAGCTGTTTTTT.

This clone was counted a few times. The chain links TRBV27 to TRBJ1-1; D is unresolved. Trimming removed 0 bases from V and 0 bases from J, with 8 bases in between. Germline values: CDR1 MNHEY, CDR2 SMNVEV (reference sequence). This CDR3 is built from 15 residues. The CDR3 reads CASSLSWGLNTEAFF. The CDR3 DNA follows: TGTGCCAGCAGTTTATCCTGGGGATTGAACACTGAAGCTTTCTTT.

This clone was picked up one time. The CDR3: CASRGGPNEQYF. The DNA of the CDR3 is TGTGCCAGCAGGGGAGGGCCCAACGAGCAGTACTTC. The chain carries TRBV11-2 and TRBJ2-5, with 7 bases lining up with TRBD2. The J call is doubtful: the DNA matches TRBJ2-7 better. Germline loops: CDR1 SGHAT, CDR2 FQNNGV. This CDR3 comprises 12 residues.

The V call is TRBV27, the J call TRBJ1-1; tentatively, D is TRBD1 (5 bases). Germline lookup yields CDR1 MNHEY and CDR2 SMNVEV (reference sequence). V lost 5 bases and J 1 base, leaving 14 bases between the germline ends. This CDR3 has 15 residues. CDR3 DNA sequence: TGTGCCAGCAGTCTTACTACGGGGGGGAACACTGAAGCTTTCTTT. This gives the protein CASSLTTGGNTEAFF.

This clone was seen once. The V and J genes are TRBV28 and TRBJ1-2; tentatively, D is TRBD1 (6 bases). Germline V lookup: CDR1 MDHEN, CDR2 SYDVKM. V was cut by 2 bases and J by 5 bases, with 15 bases left in between. The CDR3 consists of 15 residues. CDR3 sequence (DNA): TGTGCCAGCAGTTTACTCGGGACACCAACTTATGGCTACACCTTC. Amino acids: CASSLLGTPTYGYTF.

V gene TRBV5-8 combines with J gene TRBJ2-7; 9 bases are a match to TRBD2. The CDR3 extends over 16 amino acids. The germline gives CDR1 SGHTS, CDR2 YDEGEE. Trimming at V came to 1 base and at J to 7 bases, leaving 12 bases not matched to a gene. The CDR3 sequence is CASSLIAGGPRGEQYF. CDR3 DNA: TGTGCCAGCAGCTTGATTGCGGGAGGGCCTCGAGGAGAGCAGTACTTC.

The gene calls are TRBV27 and TRBJ2-7; a possible D gene is TRBD1 (5 bases). The germline gives CDR1 MNHEY, CDR2 SMNVEV (reference sequence). V lost 3 bases and J lost 1, with 10 bases in between. The CDR3 has 14 residues. This CDR3 reads CASSFRAGSYEQYF. The CDR3 DNA sequence: TGTGCCAGCAGTTTTCGGGCAGGGTCCTACGAGCAGTACTTC.

V gene TRBV7-9 combines with J gene TRBJ2-5, with a possible D match to TRBD2 (6 bases). CDR1 is SEHNR, CDR2 FQNEAQ, per germline (reference sequence). The CDR3 is 14 residues long. Trimming cost V 3 bases and J 5 bases, with 13 bases left between them. The CDR3 nucleotides read TGTGCCAGCAGCTTTGGTTCAGGGAGGGAGACCCAGTACTTC. As protein: CASSFGSGRETQYF. The complete variable domain, with remaining parts taken from reference TRBV7-9 and TRBJ2-5, reads DTGVSQNPRHKITKRGQNVTFRCDPISEHNRLYWYRQTLGQGPEFLTYFQNEAQLEKSRLLSDRFSAERPKGSFSTLEIQRTEQGDSAMYLCASSFGSGRETQYFGPGTRLLVL.

The gene calls are TRBV28 and TRBJ2-3; tentatively, D is TRBD1 (6 bases). The CDR3 spans 15 residues. The V gene lost 3 bases and the J gene lost 4 bases, with 14 bases spanning the gap. CDR1 and CDR2 from the germline V gene are MDHEN and SYDVKM. The CDR3 region is CASSFGGYGADTQYF. CDR3 DNA: TGTGCCAGCAGTTTTGGGGGCTATGGCGCAGATACGCAGTATTTT.

This chain connects TRBV29-1 to TRBJ2-2; the D is unclear. This CDR3 region has 15 residues. The germline CDR1 and CDR2 sequences are SQVTM and ANQGSEA. Trimming took 6 bases from V and 2 from J, leaving 16 bases between them. The CDR3 DNA reads TGCAGCGTCGCTTCCGTAGGCCCTAACACCGGGGAGCTGTTTTTT. Translation gives CSVASVGPNTGELFF.

The rearrangement links TRBV19 to TRBJ2-1; D remains ambiguous. The CDR3 has 12 amino acids. Trimming left V 5 bases short and J 7 bases short, with 9 bases between. CDR1 and CDR2 from the germline V gene are LNHDA and SQIVND (reference sequence). The DNA for the CDR3 is TGTGCCAGTAGTTATGGACCGAATGAGCAGTTCTTC. It is translated as CASSYGPNEQFF.

The chain is built from TRBV14 and TRBJ2-2; 7 bases agree with TRBD2. V was pared by 1 base and J by 6 bases, with 17 bases of the junction left unmatched. This CDR3 has 19 residues. CDR1 is SGHDN and CDR2 is FVKESK in the germline V gene. Here the CDR3 reads CASSQVKRSAGREAGELFF. For the CDR3, the DNA is TGTGCCAGCAGCCAAGTTAAACGGAGCGCTGGGAGGGAGGCCGGGGAGCTGTTTTTT.

The chain couples TRBV12-1 to TRBJ2-2; the D segment call TRBD2 is taken from the table without a DNA check. TRBV12-1 is deemed a pseudogene. The length of the CDR3 is 17 residues. The CDR3 region has the DNA TGTGCCAGCAGCTTTGGGGCTAGCGGAGATTGCACCGGGGAGCTGTTTTTT. Amino acid sequence: CASSFGASGDCTGELFF.

The chain uses TRBV7-6 and TRBJ2-1, with a possible D match to TRBD2 (6 bases). Germline lookup yields CDR1 SGHVS and CDR2 FNYEAQ. The CDR3 has 14 residues. The V end lost 6 bases, the J end lost 7 bases, and 16 bases lay between the germline ends. CDR3 protein: CASSPQRVLNEQFF. As DNA, the CDR3 is TGTGCCAGCAGTCCCCAGCGGGTGCTAAATGAGCAGTTCTTC.

The rearrangement joins TRBV6-5 to TRBJ1-1, with D possibly TRBD1 on 6 matching bases. CDR3 length: 14 residues. V lost 2 bases to trimming and J lost 4 bases, with 11 bases between them. The germline CDR1 and CDR2 sequences are MNHEY and SVGAGI. In nucleotides, the CDR3 is TGTGCCAGCAGTTACGAGGGGGTGGGCACTGAAGCTTTCTTT. It codes for CASSYEGVGTEAFF.